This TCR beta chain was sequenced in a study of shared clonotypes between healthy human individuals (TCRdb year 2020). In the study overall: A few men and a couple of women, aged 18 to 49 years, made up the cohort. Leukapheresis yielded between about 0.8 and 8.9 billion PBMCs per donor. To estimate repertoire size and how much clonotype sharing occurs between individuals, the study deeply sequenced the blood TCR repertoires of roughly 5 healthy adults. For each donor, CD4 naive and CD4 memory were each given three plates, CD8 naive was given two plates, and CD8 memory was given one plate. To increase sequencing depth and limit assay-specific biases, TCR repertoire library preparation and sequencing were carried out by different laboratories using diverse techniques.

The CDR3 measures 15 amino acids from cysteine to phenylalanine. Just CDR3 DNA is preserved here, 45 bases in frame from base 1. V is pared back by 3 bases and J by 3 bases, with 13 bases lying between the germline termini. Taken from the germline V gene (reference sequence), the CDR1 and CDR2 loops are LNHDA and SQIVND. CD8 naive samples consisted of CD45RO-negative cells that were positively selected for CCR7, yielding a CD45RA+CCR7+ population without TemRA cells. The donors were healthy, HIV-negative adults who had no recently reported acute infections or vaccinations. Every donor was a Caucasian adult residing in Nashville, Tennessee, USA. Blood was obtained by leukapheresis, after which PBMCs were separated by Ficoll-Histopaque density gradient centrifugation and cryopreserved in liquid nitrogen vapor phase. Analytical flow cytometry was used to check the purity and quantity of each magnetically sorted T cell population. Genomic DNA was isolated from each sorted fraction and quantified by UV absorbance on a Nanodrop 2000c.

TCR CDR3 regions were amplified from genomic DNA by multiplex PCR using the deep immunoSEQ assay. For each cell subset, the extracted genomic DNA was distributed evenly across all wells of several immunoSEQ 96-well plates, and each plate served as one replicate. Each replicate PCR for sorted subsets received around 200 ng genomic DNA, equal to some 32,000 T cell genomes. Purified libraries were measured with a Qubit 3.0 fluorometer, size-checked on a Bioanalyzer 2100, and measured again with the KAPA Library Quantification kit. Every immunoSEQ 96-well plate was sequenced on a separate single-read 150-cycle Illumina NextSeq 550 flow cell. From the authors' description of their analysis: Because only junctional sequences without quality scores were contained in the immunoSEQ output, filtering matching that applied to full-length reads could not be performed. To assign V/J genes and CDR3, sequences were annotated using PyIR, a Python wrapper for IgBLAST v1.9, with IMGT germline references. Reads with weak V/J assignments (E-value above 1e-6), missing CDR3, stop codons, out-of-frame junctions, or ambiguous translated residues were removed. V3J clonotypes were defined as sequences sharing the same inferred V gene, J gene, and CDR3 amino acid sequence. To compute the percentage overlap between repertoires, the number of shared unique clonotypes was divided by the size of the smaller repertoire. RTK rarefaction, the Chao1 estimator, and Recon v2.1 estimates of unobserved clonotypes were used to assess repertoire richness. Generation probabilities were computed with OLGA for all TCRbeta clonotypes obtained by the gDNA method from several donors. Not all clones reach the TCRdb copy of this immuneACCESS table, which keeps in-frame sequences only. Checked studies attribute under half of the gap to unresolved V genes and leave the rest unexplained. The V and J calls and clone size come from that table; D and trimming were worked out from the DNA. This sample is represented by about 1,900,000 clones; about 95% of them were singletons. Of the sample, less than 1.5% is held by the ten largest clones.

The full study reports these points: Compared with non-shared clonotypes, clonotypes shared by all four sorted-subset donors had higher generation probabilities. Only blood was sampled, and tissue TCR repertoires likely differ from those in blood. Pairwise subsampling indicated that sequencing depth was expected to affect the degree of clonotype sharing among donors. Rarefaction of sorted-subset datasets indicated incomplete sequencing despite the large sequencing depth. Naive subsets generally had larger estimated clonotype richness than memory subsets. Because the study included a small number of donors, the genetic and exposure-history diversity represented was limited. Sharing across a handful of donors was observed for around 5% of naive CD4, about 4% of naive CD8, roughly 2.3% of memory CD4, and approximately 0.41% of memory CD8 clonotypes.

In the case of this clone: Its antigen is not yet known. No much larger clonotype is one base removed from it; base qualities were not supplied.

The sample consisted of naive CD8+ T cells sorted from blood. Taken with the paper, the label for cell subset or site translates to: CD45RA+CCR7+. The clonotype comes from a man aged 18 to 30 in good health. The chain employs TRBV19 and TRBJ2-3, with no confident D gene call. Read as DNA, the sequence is TGTGCCAGTAGTATTACGGGTATATCAACAGATACGCAGTATTTT. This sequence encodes CASSITGISTDTQYF. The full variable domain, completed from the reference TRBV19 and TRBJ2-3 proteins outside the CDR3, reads DGGITQSPKYLFRKEGQNVTLSCEQNLNHDAMYWYRQDPGQGLRLIYYSQIVNDFQKGDIAEGYSVSREKKESFPLTVTSAQKNPTAFYLCASSITGISTDTQYFGPGTRLTVL.